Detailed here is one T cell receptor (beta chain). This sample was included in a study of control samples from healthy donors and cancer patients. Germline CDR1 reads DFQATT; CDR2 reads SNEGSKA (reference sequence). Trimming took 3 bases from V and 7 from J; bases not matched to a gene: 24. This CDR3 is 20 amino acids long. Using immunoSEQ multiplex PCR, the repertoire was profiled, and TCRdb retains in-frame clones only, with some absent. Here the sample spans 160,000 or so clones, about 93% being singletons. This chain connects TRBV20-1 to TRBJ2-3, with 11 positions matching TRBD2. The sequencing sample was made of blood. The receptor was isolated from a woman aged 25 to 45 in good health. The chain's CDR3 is CSASSGGRYSGRAGLNTQYF. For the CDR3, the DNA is TGCAGTGCTAGTTCAGGGGGTCGATATAGCGGGAGGGCCGGTTTGAATACGCAGTATTTT.